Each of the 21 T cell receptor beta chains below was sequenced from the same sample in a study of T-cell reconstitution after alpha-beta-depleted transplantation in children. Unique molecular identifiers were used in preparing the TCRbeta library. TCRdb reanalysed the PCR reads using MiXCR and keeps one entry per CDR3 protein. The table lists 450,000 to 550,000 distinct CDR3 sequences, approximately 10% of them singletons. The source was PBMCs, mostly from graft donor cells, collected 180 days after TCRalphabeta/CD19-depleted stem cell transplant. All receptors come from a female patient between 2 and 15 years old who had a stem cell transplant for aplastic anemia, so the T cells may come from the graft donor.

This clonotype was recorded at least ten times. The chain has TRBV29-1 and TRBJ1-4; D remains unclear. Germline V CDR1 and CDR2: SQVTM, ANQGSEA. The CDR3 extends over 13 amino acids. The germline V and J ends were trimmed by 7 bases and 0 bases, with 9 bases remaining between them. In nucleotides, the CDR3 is TGCAGCGGAGGCAGTGCAACTAATGAAAAACTGTTTTTT. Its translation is CSGGSATNEKLFF.

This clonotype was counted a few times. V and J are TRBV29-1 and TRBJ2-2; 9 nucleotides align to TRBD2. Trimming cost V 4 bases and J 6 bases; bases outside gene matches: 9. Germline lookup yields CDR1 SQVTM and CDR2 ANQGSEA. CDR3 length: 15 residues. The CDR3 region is CSVGIAGVGPGELFF. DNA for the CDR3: TGCAGCGTTGGAATAGCGGGAGTAGGTCCCGGGGAGCTGTTTTTT.

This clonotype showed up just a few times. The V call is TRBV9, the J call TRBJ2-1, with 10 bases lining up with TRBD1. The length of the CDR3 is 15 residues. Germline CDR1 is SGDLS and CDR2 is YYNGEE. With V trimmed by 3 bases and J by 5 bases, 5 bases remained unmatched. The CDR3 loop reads CASSATGGAHNEQFF. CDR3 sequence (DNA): TGTGCCAGCAGCGCGACAGGGGGCGCACACAATGAGCAGTTCTTC. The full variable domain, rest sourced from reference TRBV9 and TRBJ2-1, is DSGVTQTPKHLITATGQRVTLRCSPRSGDLSVYWYQQSLDQGLQFLIQYYNGEERAKGNILERFSAQQFPDLHSELNLSSLELGDSALYFCASSATGGAHNEQFFGPGTRLTVL.

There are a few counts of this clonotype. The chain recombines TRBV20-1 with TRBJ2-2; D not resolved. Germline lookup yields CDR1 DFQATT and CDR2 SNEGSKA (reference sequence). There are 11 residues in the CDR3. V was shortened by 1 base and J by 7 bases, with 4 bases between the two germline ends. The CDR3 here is CSARVNGELFF. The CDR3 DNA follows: TGCAGTGCTAGAGTTAACGGGGAGCTGTTTTTT.

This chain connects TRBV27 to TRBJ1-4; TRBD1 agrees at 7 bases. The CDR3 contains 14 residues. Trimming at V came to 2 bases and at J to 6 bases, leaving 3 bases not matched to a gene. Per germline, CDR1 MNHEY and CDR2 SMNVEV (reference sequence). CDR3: CASSLHRGDEKLFF. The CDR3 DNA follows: TGTGCCAGCAGTTTACACAGGGGTGATGAAAAACTGTTTTTT.

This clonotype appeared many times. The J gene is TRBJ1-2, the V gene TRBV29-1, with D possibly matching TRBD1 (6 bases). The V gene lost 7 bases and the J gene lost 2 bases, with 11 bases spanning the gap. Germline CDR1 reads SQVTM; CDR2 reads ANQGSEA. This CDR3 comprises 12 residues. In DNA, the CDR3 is TGCAGCGGTCGAACAGGGAACTATGGCTACACCTTC. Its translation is CSGRTGNYGYTF. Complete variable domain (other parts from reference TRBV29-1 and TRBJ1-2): SAVISQKPSRDICQRGTSLTIQCQVDSQVTMMFWYRQQPGQSLTLIATANQGSEATYESGFVIDKFPISRPNLTFSTLTVSNMSPEDSSIYLCSGRTGNYGYTFGSGTRLTVV.

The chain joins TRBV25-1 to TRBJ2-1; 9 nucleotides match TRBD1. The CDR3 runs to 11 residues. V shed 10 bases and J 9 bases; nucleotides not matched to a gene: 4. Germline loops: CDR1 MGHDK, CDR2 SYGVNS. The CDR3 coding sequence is TGTGCCATAGACAGGGGGGGTGAGCAGTTCTTC. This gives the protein CAIDRGGEQFF.

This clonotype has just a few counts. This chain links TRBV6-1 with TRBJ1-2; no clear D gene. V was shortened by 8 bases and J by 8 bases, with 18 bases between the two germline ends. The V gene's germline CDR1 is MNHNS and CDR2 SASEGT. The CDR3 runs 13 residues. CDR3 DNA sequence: TGTGCCAGCGGACGGACTAACTATGGCGGCTACACCTTC. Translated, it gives CASGRTNYGGYTF.

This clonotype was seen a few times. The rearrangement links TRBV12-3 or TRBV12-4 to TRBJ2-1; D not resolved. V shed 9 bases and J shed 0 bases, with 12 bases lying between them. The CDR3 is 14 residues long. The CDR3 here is CASLGLSSYNEQFF. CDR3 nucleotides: TGTGCCAGTTTGGGCCTGAGCTCCTACAATGAGCAGTTCTTC.

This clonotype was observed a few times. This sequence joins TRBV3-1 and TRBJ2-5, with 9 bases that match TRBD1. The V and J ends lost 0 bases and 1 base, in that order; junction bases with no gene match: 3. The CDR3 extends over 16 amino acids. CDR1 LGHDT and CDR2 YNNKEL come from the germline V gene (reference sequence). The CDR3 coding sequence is TGTGCCAGCAGCCAAGAAGAGACAGGGGGCCAAGAGACCCAGTACTTC. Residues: CASSQEETGGQETQYF.

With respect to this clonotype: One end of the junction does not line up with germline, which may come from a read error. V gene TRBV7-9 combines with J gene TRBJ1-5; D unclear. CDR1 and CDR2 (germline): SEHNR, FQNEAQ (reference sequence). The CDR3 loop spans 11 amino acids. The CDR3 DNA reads TGTGCAAGCAGCTTGGGCGCAGCCCAGCATTTT. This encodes CASSLGAAQHF. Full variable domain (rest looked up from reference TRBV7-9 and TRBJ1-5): DTGVSQNPRHKITKRGQNVTFRCDPISEHNRLYWYRQTLGQGPEFLTYFQNEAQLEKSRLLSDRFSAERPKGSFSTLEIQRTEQGDSAMYLCASSLGAAQHFGDGTRLSIL.

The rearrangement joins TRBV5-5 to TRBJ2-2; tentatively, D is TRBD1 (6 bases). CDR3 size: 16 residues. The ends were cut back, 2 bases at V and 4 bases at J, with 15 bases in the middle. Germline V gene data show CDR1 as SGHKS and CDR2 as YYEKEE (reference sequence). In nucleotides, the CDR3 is TGTGCCAGCAGCTTCGGGCAGGGGCGCTCCACCGGGGAGCTGTTTTTT. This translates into CASSFGQGRSTGELFF.

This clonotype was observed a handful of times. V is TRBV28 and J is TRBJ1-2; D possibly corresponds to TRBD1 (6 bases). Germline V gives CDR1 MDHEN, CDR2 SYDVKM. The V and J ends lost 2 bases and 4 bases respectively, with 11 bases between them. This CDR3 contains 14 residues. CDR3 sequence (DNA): TGTGCCAGCAGTTTAGGCGGGGGCAGCTATGGCTACACCTTC. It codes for CASSLGGGSYGYTF.

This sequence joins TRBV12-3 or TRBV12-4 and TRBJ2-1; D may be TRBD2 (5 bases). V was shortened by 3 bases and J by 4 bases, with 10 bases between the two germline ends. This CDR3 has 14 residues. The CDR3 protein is CASSFGSDYNEQFF. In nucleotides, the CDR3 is TGTGCCAGCAGTTTTGGGAGTGATTACAATGAGCAGTTCTTC.

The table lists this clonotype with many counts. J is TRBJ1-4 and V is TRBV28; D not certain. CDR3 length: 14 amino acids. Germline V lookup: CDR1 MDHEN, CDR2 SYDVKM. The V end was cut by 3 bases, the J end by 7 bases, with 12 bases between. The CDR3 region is CASSFASSPEKLFF. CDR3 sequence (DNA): TGTGCCAGCAGTTTTGCCAGCAGTCCTGAAAAACTGTTTTTT.

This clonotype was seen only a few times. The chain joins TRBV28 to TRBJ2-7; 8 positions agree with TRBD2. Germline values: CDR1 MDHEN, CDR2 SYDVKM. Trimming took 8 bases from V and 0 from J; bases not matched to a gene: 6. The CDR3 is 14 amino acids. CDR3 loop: CASVSGDSSYEQYF. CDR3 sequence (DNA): TGTGCCAGCGTTAGCGGGGATAGCTCCTACGAGCAGTACTTC.

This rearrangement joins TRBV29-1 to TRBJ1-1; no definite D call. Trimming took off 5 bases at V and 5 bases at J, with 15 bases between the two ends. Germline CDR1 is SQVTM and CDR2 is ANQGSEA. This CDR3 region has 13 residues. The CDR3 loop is CSVTRTGWTEAFF. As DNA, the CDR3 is TGCAGCGTTACGAGAACTGGGTGGACTGAAGCTTTCTTT.

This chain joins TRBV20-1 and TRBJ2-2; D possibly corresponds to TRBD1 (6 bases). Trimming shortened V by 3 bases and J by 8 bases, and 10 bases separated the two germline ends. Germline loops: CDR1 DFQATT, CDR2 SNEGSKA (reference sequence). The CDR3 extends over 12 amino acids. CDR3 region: CSASWGQGELFF. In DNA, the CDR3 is TGCAGTGCTAGCTGGGGGCAGGGGGAGCTGTTTTTT.

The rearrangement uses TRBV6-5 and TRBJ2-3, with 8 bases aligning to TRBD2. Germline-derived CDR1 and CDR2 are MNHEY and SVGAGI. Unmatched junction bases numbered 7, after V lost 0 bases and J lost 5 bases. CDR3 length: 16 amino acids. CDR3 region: CASSYSNLLAGDTQYF. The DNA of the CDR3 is TGTGCCAGCAGTTACTCGAACTTGCTAGCGGGAGATACGCAGTATTTT.

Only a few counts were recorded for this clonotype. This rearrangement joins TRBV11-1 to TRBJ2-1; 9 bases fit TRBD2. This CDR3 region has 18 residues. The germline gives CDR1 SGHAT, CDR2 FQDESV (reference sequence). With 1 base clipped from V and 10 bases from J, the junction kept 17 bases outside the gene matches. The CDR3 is CASSLGMAAGGPGEEQFF. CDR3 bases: TGTGCCAGCAGCTTAGGGATGGCCGCGGGAGGGCCGGGGGAAGAGCAGTTCTTC.

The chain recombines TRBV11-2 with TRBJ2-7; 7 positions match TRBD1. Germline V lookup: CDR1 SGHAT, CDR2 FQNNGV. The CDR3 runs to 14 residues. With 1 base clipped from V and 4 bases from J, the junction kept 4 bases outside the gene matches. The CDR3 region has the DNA TGTGCCAGCAGCTTAGCCGGGACAGTTTACGAGCAGTACGTC. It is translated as CASSLAGTVYEQYV.